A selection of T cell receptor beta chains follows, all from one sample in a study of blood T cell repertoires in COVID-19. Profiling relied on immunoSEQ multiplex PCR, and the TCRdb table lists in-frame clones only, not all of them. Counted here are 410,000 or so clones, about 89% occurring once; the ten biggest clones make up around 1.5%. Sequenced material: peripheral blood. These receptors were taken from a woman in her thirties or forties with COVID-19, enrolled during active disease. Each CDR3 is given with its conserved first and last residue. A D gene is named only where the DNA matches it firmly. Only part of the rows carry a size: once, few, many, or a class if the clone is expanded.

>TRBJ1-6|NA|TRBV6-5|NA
CASRIRDINSPLHF
TGTGCCAGCAGAATCCGGGACATCAATTCACCCCTCCACTTT
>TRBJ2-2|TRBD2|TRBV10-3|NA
CAISGTSGSLSTGELFF
TGTGCCATCAGCGGGACTAGCGGGAGTTTGAGCACCGGGGAGCTGTTTTTT
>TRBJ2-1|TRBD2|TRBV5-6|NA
CASSLHRGGRNEQFF
TGTGCCAGCAGCTTGCATCGGGGGGGCCGCAATGAGCAGTTCTTC
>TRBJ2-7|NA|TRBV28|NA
CASSFMPPGNEQYF
TGTGCCAGCAGTTTTATGCCCCCCGGGAACGAGCAGTACTTC
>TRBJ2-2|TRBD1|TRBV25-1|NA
CASMPGQGLIGELFF
TGTGCCAGCATGCCGGGACAGGGTCTCATAGGGGAGCTGTTTTTT
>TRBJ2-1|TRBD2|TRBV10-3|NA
CAITSGAYNEQFF
TGTGCCATCACTAGCGGGGCCTACAATGAGCAGTTCTTC
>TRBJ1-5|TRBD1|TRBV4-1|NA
CASSRTGVPYQPQHF
TGCGCCAGCAGCAGAACAGGGGTACCTTATCAGCCCCAGCATTTT
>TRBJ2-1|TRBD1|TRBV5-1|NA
CASSNTGGDEQFF
TGCGCCAGCAGCAACACAGGGGGCGATGAGCAGTTCTTC
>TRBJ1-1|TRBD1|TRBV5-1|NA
CASSSPGGTEAFF
TGCGCCAGCAGCTCTCCAGGGGGCACGGAAGCTTTCTTT
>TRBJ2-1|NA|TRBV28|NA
CASSFWSGRSSYNEQFF
TGTGCCAGCAGTTTCTGGTCGGGGAGAAGCTCCTACAATGAGCAGTTCTTC
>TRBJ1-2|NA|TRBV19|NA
CATDGVRGYTF
TGTGCCACCGACGGGGTTCGCGGCTACACCTTC
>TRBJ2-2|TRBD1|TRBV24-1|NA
CATSDQDREAGELFF
TGTGCCACCAGTGACCAGGACAGGGAAGCCGGGGAGCTGTTTTTT
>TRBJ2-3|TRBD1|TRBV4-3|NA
CASSHSNWGQAPDTQYF
TGCGCCAGCAGCCACAGTAACTGGGGACAGGCCCCAGATACGCAGTATTTT
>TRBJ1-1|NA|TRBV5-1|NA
CASSSVQGSNLNTEAFF
TGCGCCAGCAGCTCAGTCCAGGGAAGCAATTTGAACACTGAAGCTTTCTTT
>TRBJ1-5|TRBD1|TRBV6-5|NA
CASSSSTGDQPQHF
TGTGCCAGCAGTTCCTCGACAGGGGATCAGCCCCAGCATTTT
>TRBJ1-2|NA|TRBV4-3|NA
CASSQDVTANYGYTF
TGCGCCAGCAGCCAAGATGTCACAGCTAACTATGGCTACACCTTC
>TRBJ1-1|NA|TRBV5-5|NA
CASSLGGRGTEAFF
TGTGCCAGCAGCCTAGGGGGTAGGGGAACTGAAGCTTTCTTT
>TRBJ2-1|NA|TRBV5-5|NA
CASSLTDASDNEQFF
TGTGCCAGCAGCTTGACAGACGCGTCCGACAATGAGCAGTTCTTC
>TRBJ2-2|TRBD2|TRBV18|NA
CASSPRGAGVTGELFF
TGTGCCAGCTCACCCCGGGGAGCGGGGGTAACCGGGGAGCTGTTTTTT
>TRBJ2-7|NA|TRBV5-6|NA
CASSLSSSYEQYF
TGTGCCAGCAGCTTGTCTAGCTCCTACGAGCAGTACTTC
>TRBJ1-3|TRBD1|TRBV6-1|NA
CASSALGQGGSGNTIYF
TGTGCCAGCAGTGCCTTGGGACAGGGGGGATCTGGAAACACCATATATTTT
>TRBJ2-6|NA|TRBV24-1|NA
CATSDLRAASSGANVLTF
TGTGCCACCAGTGATTTGCGAGCAGCTAGCTCTGGGGCCAACGTCCTGACTTTC
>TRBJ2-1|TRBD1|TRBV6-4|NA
CASSLGTGSSYNEQFF
TGTGCCAGCAGCCTTGGGACAGGGAGCTCCTACAATGAGCAGTTCTTC
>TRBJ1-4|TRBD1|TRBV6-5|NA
CASTGGVREKLFF
TGTGCCAGCACAGGGGGTGTAAGGGAAAAACTGTTTTTT
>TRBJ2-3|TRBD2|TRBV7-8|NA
CASSRSPGLAGGTDTQYF
TGTGCCAGCAGTCGATCTCCGGGACTAGCGGGGGGCACAGATACGCAGTATTTT
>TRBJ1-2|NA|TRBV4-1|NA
CASSPVSTGAKESYTF
TGCGCCAGCAGCCCAGTTTCCACGGGAGCAAAAGAGAGCTACACCTTC
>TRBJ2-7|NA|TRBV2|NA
CASSERQLSPRF
TGTGCCAGCAGTGAACGACAACTCTCTCCCCGGTTC
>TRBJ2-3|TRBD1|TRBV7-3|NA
CASSPDRVVGTQYF
TGTGCCAGCAGCCCGGACAGGGTAGTAGGTACGCAGTATTTT
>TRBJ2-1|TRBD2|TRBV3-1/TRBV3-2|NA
CASSLGLAGVGHEQFF
TGTGCCAGCAGCCTGGGACTAGCGGGAGTGGGTCATGAGCAGTTCTTC
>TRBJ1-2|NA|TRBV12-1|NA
CASRRRQGINGYTF
TGTGCCAGCAGACGACGACAGGGAATTAATGGCTACACCTTC
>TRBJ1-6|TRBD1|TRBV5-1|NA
CASSPGQGPSPLHF
TGCGCCAGCAGCCCGGGACAGGGACCTTCACCCCTCCACTTT
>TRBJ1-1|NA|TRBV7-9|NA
CASSTVRENTEAFF
TGTGCCAGCAGCACTGTCAGGGAGAACACTGAAGCTTTCTTT
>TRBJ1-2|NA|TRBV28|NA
CASSLWDTSANYGYTF
TGTGCCAGCAGTTTATGGGACACCTCGGCTAACTATGGCTACACCTTC
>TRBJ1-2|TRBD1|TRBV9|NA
CASSTQNGQAGYGYTF
TGTGCCAGCAGCACTCAAAACGGACAGGCGGGCTATGGCTACACCTTC
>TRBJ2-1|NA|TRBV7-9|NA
CASSSITGSYSYNEQFF
TGTGCCAGCAGCTCTATTACCGGGTCCTACTCCTACAATGAGCAGTTCTTC
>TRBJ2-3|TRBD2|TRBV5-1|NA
CASSLQSSGGMKADTQYF
TGCGCCAGCAGCCTCCAGAGTTCGGGGGGAATGAAGGCAGATACGCAGTATTTT
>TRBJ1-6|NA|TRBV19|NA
CASSPTGNSPLHF
TGTGCCAGTAGTCCGACAGGCAATTCACCCCTCCACTTT
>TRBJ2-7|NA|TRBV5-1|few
CASTLGLAGNEQYF
TGCGCCAGCACCTTGGGGCTGGCAGGGAACGAGCAGTACTTC
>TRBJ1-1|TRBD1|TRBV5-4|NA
CASSQQGEPIEAFF
TGTGCCAGCAGCCAACAGGGGGAACCCATTGAAGCTTTCTTT
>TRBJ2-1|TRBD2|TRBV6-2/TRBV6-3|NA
CASSLLAGGDNEQFF
TGTGCCAGCAGTTTACTAGCGGGAGGAGACAATGAGCAGTTCTTC
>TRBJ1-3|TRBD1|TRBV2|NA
CASSEFDRVPGNTIYF
TGTGCCAGCAGTGAATTTGACAGGGTCCCTGGAAACACCATATATTTT
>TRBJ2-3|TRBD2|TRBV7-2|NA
CASPLAGNTDTQYF
TGTGCCAGCCCTCTAGCGGGCAACACAGATACGCAGTATTTT
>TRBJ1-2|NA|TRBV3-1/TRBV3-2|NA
CASSQVQGIHGYTF
TGTGCCAGCAGCCAAGTACAGGGTATCCATGGCTACACCTTC
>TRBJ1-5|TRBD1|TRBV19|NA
CASTFIRGDSNQPQHF
TGTGCCAGTACCTTTATCAGGGGGGACAGCAATCAGCCCCAGCATTTT
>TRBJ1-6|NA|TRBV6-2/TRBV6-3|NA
CASSYNDGGEGSPLHF
TGTGCCAGCAGTTACAACGACGGAGGTGAGGGTTCACCCCTCCACTTT
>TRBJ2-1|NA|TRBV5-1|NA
CASSPRTSGNEQFF
TGCGCCAGCAGCCCCCGCACTTCGGGGAATGAGCAGTTCTTC
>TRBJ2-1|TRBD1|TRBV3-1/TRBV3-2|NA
CASSPRDRSNEQFF
TGTGCCAGCAGCCCTAGGGACAGGTCCAATGAGCAGTTCTTC
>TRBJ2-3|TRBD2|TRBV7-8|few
CASSSKGLAVQYF
TGTGCCAGCAGCTCCAAGGGACTAGCCGTGCAGTATTTT
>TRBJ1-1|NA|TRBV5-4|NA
CASSLAGGGTEAFF
TGTGCCAGCAGCTTGGCTGGCGGGGGCACTGAAGCTTTCTTT
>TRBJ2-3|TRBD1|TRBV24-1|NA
CATGGTGDTDTQYF
TGTGCCACCGGGGGGACAGGGGACACAGATACGCAGTATTTT
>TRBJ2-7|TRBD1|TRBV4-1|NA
CASSVTGRNPYEQYF
TGCGCCAGCAGCGTGACAGGGAGAAACCCCTACGAGCAGTACTTC
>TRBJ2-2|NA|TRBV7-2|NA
CASSLNRQWGGELFF
TGTGCCAGCAGCCTTAACAGGCAGTGGGGCGGGGAGCTGTTTTTT
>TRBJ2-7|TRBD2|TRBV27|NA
CASSPTSGSKSASYEQYF
TGTGCCAGCAGCCCTACTAGCGGGAGTAAATCGGCCTCCTACGAGCAGTACTTC
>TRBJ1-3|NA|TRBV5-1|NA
CASSLATRTFGNTIYF
TGCGCCAGCAGCTTGGCGACCCGGACTTTCGGAAACACCATATATTTT
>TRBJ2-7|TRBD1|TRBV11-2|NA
CASSRVGQGDEQYF
TGTGCCAGCAGCCGAGTTGGACAGGGAGACGAGCAGTACTTC
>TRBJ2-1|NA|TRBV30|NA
CAWSVAGSPFF
TGTGCCTGGAGTGTTGCAGGGTCCCCGTTCTTC
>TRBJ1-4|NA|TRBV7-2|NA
CASSLERGRTNEKLFF
TGTGCCAGCAGCTTAGAGAGAGGGAGGACTAATGAAAAACTGTTTTTT
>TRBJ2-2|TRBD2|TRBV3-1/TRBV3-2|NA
CASSPPLLSGGLTGELFF
TGTGCCAGCAGCCCCCCTCTTCTGTCCGGGGGGTTAACCGGGGAGCTGTTTTTT
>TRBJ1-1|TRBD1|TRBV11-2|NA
CASSSWTGGTEAFF
TGTGCCAGCAGCTCCTGGACAGGAGGAACTGAAGCTTTCTTT
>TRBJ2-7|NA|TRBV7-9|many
CASSPDGRQYF
TGTGCCAGCAGCCCTGACGGGAGGCAGTACTTC